This TCR beta chain was sequenced for a study of CD8 T cells in ankylosing spondylitis. Study-wide points: Ankylosing spondylitis blood appeared to carry a characteristic TCR beta motif of several highly homologous variants.

TCRdb reanalysed the 5' RACE reads using MiXCR and keeps one entry per CDR3 protein. Among 700,000 or so distinct CDR3 sequences, around a fifth were seen once, and the ten largest hold 15% to 20%. This clonotype was picked up a small number of times. The target antigen is unknown. The sequenced sample consisted of blood, either unsorted or a sorted T cell fraction (not recorded which). The TCR comes from a male donor with ankylosing spondylitis.

CDR3 in amino acids: CASSFRQGGTEAFF. CDR3 sequence (DNA): TGTGCCAGCAGTTTTCGACAGGGTGGGACTGAAGCTTTCTTT. The chain links TRBV12-3 or TRBV12-4 to TRBJ1-1; TRBD1 agrees at 7 bases. Losses at the gene ends were 3 bases for V and 5 bases for J; bases not matched to a gene: 6. This CDR3 is built from 14 residues.